The T cell receptor (beta chain) described here comes from a study of blood T cell repertoires in COVID-19 (dated by TCRdb to about 2020). A note on the overall study: Samples from collaborators originated in the United States, Italy and Spain and spanned both the acute and convalescent phases of COVID-19. The samples were drawn from the first 160 participants of the ongoing ImmuneRACE study and from some 1,300 subjects provided by 6 global collaborators. A de-identified subject ID, COVID-19 status, age in years and sex were almost always included in the sample metadata. Subjects who had been exposed to COVID-19, were actively infected with it, or had recovered from it provided the deeply sampled blood TCRbeta repertoires that made up the dataset. The prospective study material was composed of cDNA or gDNA derived from T cells, B-cell-depleted T cells, or PBMCs. The repertoires were made available in a free public database intended to serve as a resource for research on the immune response to SARS-CoV-2. Where HLA class I and class II types were available, the types were taken from metadata supplied by the sample provider, not from assay-based typing. Findings and caveats that apply to the study as a whole: Clinical and demographic metadata were provided uncurated, with the amount varying by source and participant.

Worth noting for this clone: The antigen it recognizes is unknown. Per-base qualities were not stored, and no clone one base away is much larger.

In the prospective study, participants were roughly 18 to 95 years old, resided in fewer than 25 geographic areas of the United States, and were enrolled through a virtual design. In the prospective study, participants were assigned to cohorts based on the clinical history participants reported in a screening survey and a study questionnaire. Recovered participants in ImmuneRACE Cohort 3 were defined as having two consecutive negative NP/OP PCR tests, clearance from a healthcare professional, or resolution of symptoms. Each participant in the prospective study had whole blood, serum and a nasopharyngeal or oropharyngeal swab collected by mobile phlebotomists. Over an approximately two-month period, participants in the prospective study had the option of providing additional blood draws and questionnaires. Before DNA extraction, prospective study blood samples were shipped either frozen or at room temperature.

TCRbeta CDR3 regions were amplified from genomic DNA using the immunoSEQ Assay, a bias-controlled multiplex PCR. The study's own analysis went as follows. The number of nucleated cells in each sample was estimated from the amplification of reference gene primers within the assay. Sequence reads were collapsed and filtered to measure the absolute abundance of every unique TCRbeta CDR3 rearrangement. For each sample, productive Simpson clonality was calculated as the square root of Simpson's diversity index across productive rearrangements. The table comes from immuneACCESS by way of TCRdb, which keeps in-frame sequences with V and J called. Part of the clones is missing from these tables; in studies checked, under half for an unresolved V gene and the rest for unknown reasons. V, J and clone size are taken as reported in that table, and D and trimming were inferred from the DNA itself. The sample data list approximately 280,000 clones, and around 90% of these were observed just once. The top ten constitute about 6.1% of the sample.

The CDR3, cysteine through phenylalanine, is 14 amino acids long. Only the CDR3 DNA stays, 42 bases, in frame from base 1. Trimming removed 4 bases from V and 5 bases from J; the gene matches leave 4 bases unexplained. CDR1 LNHDA and CDR2 SQIVND were looked up in the germline V gene (reference sequence). The sequence joins TRBV19 to TRBJ1-5, with 8 junctional bases fitting TRBD1. This clonotype was sampled from a woman between 40 and 55 years old who had recovered from COVID-19. Sequencing was carried out using PBMCs or T cells enriched from blood (not recorded which). The DNA reads as follows: TGTGCCAGTAGTAGGAGACAGGGGTATCAGCCCCAGCATTTT. Its translation is CASSRRQGYQPQHF.